This T cell receptor (beta chain) was observed in a study of shared clonotypes between healthy human individuals. Remarks on this clone: What it binds is not known.

Study-wide results and caveats: Incompleteness in sorted-subset sequencing, despite large depth, was shown by rarefaction. In a handful of donors, approximately 5% of naive CD4 clonotypes appeared in common. Generally, naive subsets (rather than memory subsets) showed larger estimated richness.

The CDR3 has 14 amino acids. V trimming: 7 bases; J trimming: 2 bases; junction bases outside the gene matches: 7. From germline, CDR1 is SGHAT and CDR2 FQNNGV. Deep-level running was used for the assay. This table comes from immunoSEQ multiplex PCR, and its TCRdb copy is limited to in-frame clones, with some not included. The sample has about 110,000 clones, 67% seen once. The rearrangement joins TRBV11-2 to TRBJ2-7, with 8 bases fitting TRBD1. The sequence derives from a woman in her twenties or thirties in good health. Sequences were obtained from memory CD8+ T cells sorted from blood. Subset noted: CD45RO+ cells pooled with CCR7-negative TemRA cells. The CDR3 here is CASTNRGVTYEQYF. For the CDR3, the DNA is TGTGCCAGCACCAACAGGGGGGTCACCTACGAGCAGTACTTC.